The rows below give T cell receptor beta chains drawn from one sample of a study of blood T cell repertoires in COVID-19. Here immunoSEQ multiplex PCR was the method, and the copy in TCRdb shows in-frame clones only, minus some. Here the sample spans around 110,000 clones, less than 90% being singletons. The sample comprised peripheral blood. The receptors stem from a human donor in a cohort sampled during active COVID-19. CDR3s include the opening cysteine and the closing phenylalanine or tryptophan. The order of the fields is J gene, D gene, clone size, V gene, CDR3 DNA, CDR3 protein. The D gene is left open where the match is weak. Clone size is not always given. Where it is, it says once, few, many or a class for expanded clones.

J gene: TRBJ2-1
D gene: TRBD2
clone size: NA
V gene: TRBV4-3
CDR3 DNA: TGCGCCAGCAGCCAAGATATATGGCTAGCGGGAGACGGGACCTACAATGAGCAGTTCTTC
CDR3 protein: CASSQDIWLAGDGTYNEQFF

J gene: TRBJ2-7
D gene: NA
clone size: NA
V gene: TRBV3-1/TRBV3-2
CDR3 DNA: TGTGCCAGCAGTACGAGCTCCTACGAGCAGTACTTC
CDR3 protein: CASSTSSYEQYF

J gene: TRBJ1-5
D gene: NA
clone size: NA
V gene: TRBV3-1/TRBV3-2
CDR3 DNA: TGTGCCAGCAGCCAGGGGCCTATAAATCAGCCCCAGCATTTT
CDR3 protein: CASSQGPINQPQHF

J gene: TRBJ2-3
D gene: NA
clone size: NA
V gene: TRBV30
CDR3 DNA: TGTGCCTGGGCGTCGGGCACAGATACGCAGTATTTT
CDR3 protein: CAWASGTDTQYF

J gene: TRBJ2-7
D gene: NA
clone size: NA
V gene: TRBV18
CDR3 DNA: TGTGCCAGCTCACCACGGGAGGTGACCCTTTCCTACGAGCAGTACTTC
CDR3 protein: CASSPREVTLSYEQYF

J gene: TRBJ1-4
D gene: NA
clone size: once
V gene: TRBV18
CDR3 DNA: TGTGCCAGCTCACCACCAAAGGGTGGAGGGTCGGATGAAAAACTGTTTTTT
CDR3 protein: CASSPPKGGGSDEKLFF

J gene: TRBJ1-1
D gene: TRBD1
clone size: NA
V gene: TRBV5-1
CDR3 DNA: TGCGCCAGCAGTCACGACAGGGGCACTGAAGCTTTCTTT
CDR3 protein: CASSHDRGTEAFF

J gene: TRBJ2-3
D gene: NA
clone size: NA
V gene: TRBV7-2
CDR3 DNA: TGTGCCAGCAGCTTAGGCAGGGGCCTTGGAGATACGCAGTATTTT
CDR3 protein: CASSLGRGLGDTQYF

J gene: TRBJ2-7
D gene: TRBD1
clone size: NA
V gene: TRBV30
CDR3 DNA: TGTGCCTGGAGTAGACAGGGGGCGGGGGAGCAGTACTTC
CDR3 protein: CAWSRQGAGEQYF

J gene: TRBJ1-3
D gene: TRBD1
clone size: NA
V gene: TRBV7-9
CDR3 DNA: TGTGCCAGCAGCCCGGGACAGCTCTCTGGAAACACCATATATTTT
CDR3 protein: CASSPGQLSGNTIYF

J gene: TRBJ2-3
D gene: NA
clone size: NA
V gene: TRBV11-2
CDR3 DNA: TGTGCCAGCAGCCCTGGCCGGGGTAGAAGCACAGATACGCAGTATTTT
CDR3 protein: CASSPGRGRSTDTQYF

J gene: TRBJ2-7
D gene: NA
clone size: NA
V gene: TRBV7-2
CDR3 DNA: TGTGCCAGCAGCCGCTCGATTAGCGATTACGAGCAGTACTTC
CDR3 protein: CASSRSISDYEQYF

J gene: TRBJ1-5
D gene: NA
clone size: NA
V gene: TRBV5-4
CDR3 DNA: TGTGCCAGCAGCAATGAACCAGTCAATCAGCCCCAGCATTTT
CDR3 protein: CASSNEPVNQPQHF

J gene: TRBJ1-2
D gene: NA
clone size: NA
V gene: TRBV7-9
CDR3 DNA: TGTGCCAGCAGCGCCCGGACAGCTAACTATGGCTACACCTTC
CDR3 protein: CASSARTANYGYTF

J gene: TRBJ2-6
D gene: TRBD2
clone size: NA
V gene: TRBV6-6
CDR3 DNA: TGTGCCAGCAGTTACCCGGGAGGGACCGGGGCCAACGTCCTGACTTTC
CDR3 protein: CASSYPGGTGANVLTF

J gene: TRBJ1-5
D gene: NA
clone size: NA
V gene: TRBV28
CDR3 DNA: TGTGCCAGCACCCCCCTTGGCGTCGGGGGCAATCAGCCCCAGCATTTT
CDR3 protein: CASTPLGVGGNQPQHF

J gene: TRBJ2-7
D gene: NA
clone size: NA
V gene: TRBV7-9
CDR3 DNA: TGTGCCAGCAGCAACAACCTGGAGCAGTACTTC
CDR3 protein: CASSNNLEQYF

J gene: TRBJ1-6
D gene: NA
clone size: NA
V gene: TRBV12-3/TRBV12-4
CDR3 DNA: TGTGCCAGCAGTCAGTCAGAAAATTCACCCCTCCACTTT
CDR3 protein: CASSQSENSPLHF

J gene: TRBJ2-1
D gene: TRBD2
clone size: NA
V gene: TRBV27
CDR3 DNA: TGTGCCAGCAGTCCAGGACTAGCGGGATATTATGAGCAGTTCTTC
CDR3 protein: CASSPGLAGYYEQFF

J gene: TRBJ2-1
D gene: TRBD2
clone size: NA
V gene: TRBV25-1
CDR3 DNA: TGTGCCAGCGGAAAGGCTAGCGGCAATGAGCAGTTCTTC
CDR3 protein: CASGKASGNEQFF

J gene: TRBJ2-1
D gene: TRBD2
clone size: NA
V gene: TRBV4-1
CDR3 DNA: TGCGCCAGCAGCCAAGAGCGGACTAGCGGGAGTGAGGATGAGCAGTTCTTC
CDR3 protein: CASSQERTSGSEDEQFF

J gene: TRBJ2-3
D gene: TRBD2
clone size: NA
V gene: TRBV5-1
CDR3 DNA: TGCGCCAGCAGCTTGGAGGCTAGCGGGAGTTTCGATACGCAGTATTTT
CDR3 protein: CASSLEASGSFDTQYF

J gene: TRBJ2-3
D gene: TRBD1
clone size: NA
V gene: TRBV9
CDR3 DNA: TGTGCCAGCAGCCCCCCCAGGACAGGGGTTGGCACAGATACGCAGTATTTT
CDR3 protein: CASSPPRTGVGTDTQYF

J gene: TRBJ1-5
D gene: NA
clone size: NA
V gene: TRBV27
CDR3 DNA: TGTGCCAGCAGCCAAAACAGGAATCAGCCCCAGCATTTT
CDR3 protein: CASSQNRNQPQHF

J gene: TRBJ1-4
D gene: NA
clone size: NA
V gene: TRBV5-5
CDR3 DNA: TGTGCCAGCAGCATGGGACACCCCCAAGCAAATGAAAAACTGTTTTTT
CDR3 protein: CASSMGHPQANEKLFF

J gene: TRBJ2-1
D gene: TRBD2
clone size: NA
V gene: TRBV5-3
CDR3 DNA: TGTGCCAGAAGCTTGCCGGGAGCGGGGGATTTGAATGAGCAGTTCTTC
CDR3 protein: CARSLPGAGDLNEQFF

J gene: TRBJ1-4
D gene: TRBD1
clone size: NA
V gene: TRBV7-3
CDR3 DNA: TGTGCCAGCAGCTCCCAAAACCCCACGAAGGACAGGTACCTTCCGGGTAATGAAAAACTGTTTTTT
CDR3 protein: CASSSQNPTKDRYLPGNEKLFF

J gene: TRBJ2-3
D gene: NA
clone size: NA
V gene: TRBV14
CDR3 DNA: TGTGCCAGCAGCCAAGGACAGGCAGGAGTCACAGATACGCAGTATTTT
CDR3 protein: CASSQGQAGVTDTQYF

J gene: TRBJ1-1
D gene: TRBD1
clone size: NA
V gene: TRBV10-3
CDR3 DNA: TGTGCCACCCGGACAGGGAACACTGAAGCTTTCTTT
CDR3 protein: CATRTGNTEAFF

J gene: TRBJ1-1
D gene: NA
clone size: NA
V gene: TRBV19
CDR3 DNA: TGTGCCAGTAGTACCCAGGGGCGCGGGAACACTGAAGCTTTCTTT
CDR3 protein: CASSTQGRGNTEAFF

J gene: TRBJ2-5
D gene: TRBD2
clone size: once
V gene: TRBV14
CDR3 DNA: TGTGCCAGCAGCCTTATTGGGAGGGCCTCGCAAGAGACCCAGTACTTC
CDR3 protein: CASSLIGRASQETQYF

J gene: TRBJ1-5
D gene: NA
clone size: few
V gene: TRBV10-2
CDR3 DNA: TGCGCCAGCAGTGAGGGGCAGGGAAGCAATCAGCCCCAGCATTTT
CDR3 protein: CASSEGQGSNQPQHF

J gene: TRBJ2-5
D gene: NA
clone size: once
V gene: TRBV19
CDR3 DNA: TGTGCCAGTAGTATCGGAGGGGCGCAGGAGACCCAGTACTTC
CDR3 protein: CASSIGGAQETQYF

J gene: TRBJ1-1
D gene: TRBD1
clone size: NA
V gene: TRBV13
CDR3 DNA: TGTGCCAGCAGCTCGACAGGGGTTGTGGCTTTCTTT
CDR3 protein: CASSSTGVVAFF

J gene: TRBJ1-5
D gene: NA
clone size: NA
V gene: TRBV30
CDR3 DNA: TGTGCCTGGGGGGGGGACGGCGCACAGCCCCAGCATTTT
CDR3 protein: CAWGGDGAQPQHF

J gene: TRBJ2-2
D gene: TRBD2
clone size: NA
V gene: TRBV19
CDR3 DNA: TGTGCCAGCCGTAGCGGGAGGACGTCCGGGGAGCTGTTTTTT
CDR3 protein: CASRSGRTSGELFF

J gene: TRBJ1-1
D gene: NA
clone size: NA
V gene: TRBV6-5
CDR3 DNA: TGTGCCAGCACCCTACGCCTTGGTACTGAAGCTTTCTTT
CDR3 protein: CASTLRLGTEAFF